A single sample gave rise to the 3 T cell receptor beta chains below, sequenced in a study of blood T cell repertoires in COVID-19. Method: immunoSEQ multiplex PCR; TCRdb's copy keeps in-frame clones and lacks some. The sample carries approximately 250,000 clones, approximately 79% recorded once. The specimen sequenced was PBMCs or T cells enriched from blood (not recorded which). The receptors were gathered from a man in his thirties or forties with acute COVID-19.

The chain uses TRBV5-3 and TRBJ1-2; D is unresolved. TRBV5-3 is labeled an ORF, and its function is uncertain. The CDR3 is 13 residues long. The V end lost 4 bases, the J end lost 4 bases, and 11 bases lay between the germline ends. The DNA of the CDR3 is TGTGCCAGAAGCGGACGGGGATTCTATGGCTACACCTTC. This translates into CARSGRGFYGYTF.

This chain's CDR3 is CASSRGTSGLQETQYF. In DNA, the CDR3 is TGTGCCAGCAGCCGCGGGACTAGCGGGTTACAAGAGACCCAGTACTTC. This rearrangement joins TRBV14 to TRBJ2-5; TRBD2 agrees at 12 bases. Germline-derived CDR1 and CDR2 are SGHDN and FVKESK. The ends lost 4 bases at V and 2 bases at J; junction bases unmatched: 5. The CDR3 is 16 residues long.

The chain employs TRBV5-6 and TRBJ2-7, with D perhaps TRBD2 (5 bases). With 0 bases removed from V and 2 bases from J, the gap between germline ends came to 12 bases. The CDR3 is 15 amino acids. The germline gives CDR1 SGHDT, CDR2 YYEEEE. The CDR3 nucleotides read TGTGCCAGCAGCTTGGAAGGACTGAAAACCTACGAGCAGTACGTC. It yields the protein CASSLEGLKTYEQYV.